This T cell receptor (beta chain) was documented in a study of siplizumab effects on memory and regulatory T cells. The method was immunoSEQ multiplex PCR; TCRdb's version includes in-frame clones alone and lacks a portion of them. The sample lists 100,000 or so clones, 94% occurring once. This sequence originates from a human donor in good health. Sequencing input: non-Treg CD4+ T cells sorted from blood.

CDR3 residues: CASSQTFSRAGYTF. The CDR3 bases are TGCGCCAGCAGCCAAACTTTTTCAAGGGCGGGCTACACCTTC. The chain joins TRBV4-1 to TRBJ1-2; no definite D call. V was pared by 2 bases and J by 8 bases, with 15 bases between. The CDR3 sequence is 14 residues long. Germline V gene lookup returns CDR1 MGHRA and CDR2 YSYEKL.